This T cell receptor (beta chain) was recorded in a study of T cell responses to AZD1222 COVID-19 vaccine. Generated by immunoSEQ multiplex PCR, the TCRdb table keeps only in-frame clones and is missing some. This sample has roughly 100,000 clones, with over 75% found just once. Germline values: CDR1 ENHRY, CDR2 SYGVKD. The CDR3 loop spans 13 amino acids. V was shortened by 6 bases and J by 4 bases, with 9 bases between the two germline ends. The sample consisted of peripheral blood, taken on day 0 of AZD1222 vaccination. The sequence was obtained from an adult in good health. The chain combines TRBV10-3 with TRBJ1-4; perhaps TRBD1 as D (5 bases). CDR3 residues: CAIRPGNNEKLFF. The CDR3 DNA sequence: TGTGCCATCAGACCAGGGAATAATGAAAAACTGTTTTTT.